Given below is one T cell receptor beta chain in context. Its target is unknown. Primers for the PCR totalled 60 Vbeta and 13 Jbeta. The table came from immunoSEQ multiplex PCR; TCRdb's copy has only in-frame clones and leaves some out. This table holds some 120,000 clones. This sample was included in a study of cytomegalovirus exposure and HLA in healthy donors. General study results and limits: Some TCR beta chains (about 180 of them) were listed as cytomegalovirus-associated. In a later analysis, at a false discovery rate of 0.05, under 20,000 TCR beta sequences were associated with HLA alleles.

With 2 bases clipped from V and 8 bases from J, the junction kept 4 bases outside the gene matches. Germline loops: CDR1 MNHNS, CDR2 SASEGT. The CDR3 extends over 13 amino acids. The sequence was obtained from a man younger than 35 in good health and CMV-seronegative. Sample: PBMCs. The V call is TRBV6-1, the J call TRBJ1-2; 8 positions match TRBD1. DNA of the CDR3: TGTGCCAGCAGTGAAACCCAGGGGGCCGGCTACACCTTC. This sequence encodes CASSETQGAGYTF.